This is a list of T cell receptor beta chains from one sample in a study of T cell changes during pregnancy in multiple sclerosis. Profiled with immunoSEQ multiplex PCR; TCRdb holds only in-frame clones, not every one. The sample records about 38,000 clones, 80% to 95% being singletons. The material was CD4+ T cells from peripheral blood mononuclear cells, obtained after pregnancy. Every receptor here comes from a female donor in good health, enrolled as a control in a pregnancy study. Each CDR3 is given with its conserved first and last residue. The D gene is left open where the match is weak. Expanded clones get a size class; other rows say once, few or many, or leave the size out.

D gene | clone size | J gene | V gene | CDR3 DNA | CDR3 protein
TRBD1 | once | TRBJ1-1 | TRBV27 | TGTGCCAGCAGTAATATCCCCCCCTTACAGGGGGATACTGGAGCTTTCTTT | CASSNIPPLQGDTGAFF
. | . | TRBJ1-1 | TRBV6-5 | TGTGCCAGCAGTTTAACAGGGTTGAGGAACACTGAAGCTTTCTTT | CASSLTGLRNTEAFF
. | . | TRBJ2-5 | TRBV2 | TGTGCCAGCTTTCGGGGTCGGTACCAAGAGACCCAGTACTTC | CASFRGRYQETQYF
. | . | TRBJ1-1 | TRBV10-3 | TGTGCCATCAGCCCCGAGCCAATGAACACTGAAGCTTTCTTT | CAISPEPMNTEAFF
TRBD2 | . | TRBJ2-3 | TRBV5-4 | TGTGCCAGCAGCTTGGCCAACAGGGGTTTAGGGCTAGCGGGAAGGGATACGCAGTATTTT | CASSLANRGLGLAGRDTQYF
TRBD2 | . | TRBJ2-1 | TRBV10-3 | TGTGCCACGACTAGCGGTACCTACAATGAGCAGTTCTTC | CATTSGTYNEQFF
TRBD2 | . | TRBJ2-6 | TRBV7-2 | TGTGCCAGCAGCCTGCGGACTAGCGGGAGTCTAGGTGGGGCCAACGTCCTGACTTTC | CASSLRTSGSLGGANVLTF
TRBD2 | . | TRBJ2-1 | TRBV5-1 | TGCGCCAGCAGCTTGGGGACTAGCGGGAGGGCTGAGCAGTTCTTC | CASSLGTSGRAEQFF
. | . | TRBJ1-2 | TRBV29-1 | TGCAGCGTTGAGAGCGGGACGTATGGCTACACCTTC | CSVESGTYGYTF
. | . | TRBJ2-7 | TRBV30 | TGTGCCTGGAGTGTTGTAGGGGGCTCCTACGAGCAGTACTTC | CAWSVVGGSYEQYF
TRBD1 | . | TRBJ1-2 | TRBV2 | TGTGCCAGTACGGAAAACCGGGACAGTCAACGTCGGATTGCTAACTATGGCTACACCTTC | CASTENRDSQRRIANYGYTF
TRBD2 | few | TRBJ2-5 | TRBV11-2 | TGTGCCAGCAGCGTAGGCGGGGGGCGGGAGACCCAGTACTTC | CASSVGGGRETQYF
TRBD1 | . | TRBJ1-2 | TRBV9 | TGTGCCAGCAGCGTAGGACAGGGAAGCAACTATGGCTACACCTTC | CASSVGQGSNYGYTF
TRBD2 | . | TRBJ2-2 | TRBV5-4 | TGTGCCAGCAGCTTTTCCAGACTAGCGGGGGACCCGGGTACCGGGGAGCTGTTTTTT | CASSFSRLAGDPGTGELFF
TRBD2 | few | TRBJ2-1 | TRBV11-3 | TGTGCCAGCAGCTTACGGACTAGCGGGGGGGCAAGCAATGAGCAGTTCTTC | CASSLRTSGGASNEQFF
. | . | TRBJ2-4 | TRBV6-5 | TGTGCATCGGGGAGGGCCAAAAACATTCAGTACTTC | CASGRAKNIQYF
TRBD2 | . | TRBJ2-1 | TRBV10-1 | TGCGCCAGCAGTTCGACTAGCGGGGCATACAATGAGCAGTTCTTC | CASSSTSGAYNEQFF
TRBD1 | . | TRBJ2-7 | TRBV13 | TGTGCCAGCAGCACTCCGAAACAGGGGACCGAGCAGTACTTC | CASSTPKQGTEQYF
TRBD1 | once | TRBJ1-1 | TRBV7-2 | TGTGCCAGCAGCTACAGACAGGGTGGGACTGAAGCTTTCTTT | CASSYRQGGTEAFF
TRBD2 | . | TRBJ2-1 | TRBV19 | TGTGCCAGTAGTCAACTAGCGGGAGGAGGCAATGAGCAGTTCTTC | CASSQLAGGGNEQFF
. | once | TRBJ2-1 | TRBV6-4 | TGTGCCAGCAGTGTCCAGCGTGCCGATGAGCAGTTCTTC | CASSVQRADEQFF
. | . | TRBJ1-4 | TRBV6-5 | TGTGCCAGCAGTTACGGGCTACAGGGAGCTAATGAAAAACTGTTTTTT | CASSYGLQGANEKLFF
. | . | TRBJ1-1 | TRBV18 | TGTGCCAGCTCACCATCCCGAGGGGAGGTGTCCCGAACTGAAGCTTTCTTT | CASSPSRGEVSRTEAFF
TRBD2 | . | TRBJ2-1 | TRBV4-2 | TGTGCCAGCAGCCAAGAAGTAGCGGGATTCTACAATGAGCAGTTCTTC | CASSQEVAGFYNEQFF